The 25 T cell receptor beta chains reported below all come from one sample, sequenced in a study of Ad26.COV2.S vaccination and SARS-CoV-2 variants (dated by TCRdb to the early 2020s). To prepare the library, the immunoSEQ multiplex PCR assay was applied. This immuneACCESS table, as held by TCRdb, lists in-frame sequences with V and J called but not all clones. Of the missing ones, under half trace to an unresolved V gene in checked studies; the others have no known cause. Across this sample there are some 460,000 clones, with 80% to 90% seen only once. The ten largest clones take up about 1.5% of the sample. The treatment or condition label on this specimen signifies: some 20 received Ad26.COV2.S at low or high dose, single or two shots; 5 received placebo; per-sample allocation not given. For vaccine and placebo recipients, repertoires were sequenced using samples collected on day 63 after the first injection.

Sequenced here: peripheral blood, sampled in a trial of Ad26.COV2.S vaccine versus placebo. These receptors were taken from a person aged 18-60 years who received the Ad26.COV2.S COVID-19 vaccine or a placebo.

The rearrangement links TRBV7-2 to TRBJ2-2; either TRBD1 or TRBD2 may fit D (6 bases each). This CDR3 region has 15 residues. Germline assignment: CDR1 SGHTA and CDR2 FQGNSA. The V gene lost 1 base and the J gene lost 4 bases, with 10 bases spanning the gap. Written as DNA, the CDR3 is TGTGCCAGCAGCTTAGGGGGGGCGGTCACCGGGGAGCTGTTTTTT. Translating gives CASSLGGAVTGELFF. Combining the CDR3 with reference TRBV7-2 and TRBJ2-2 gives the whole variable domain GAGVSQSPSNKVTEKGKDVELRCDPISGHTALYWYRQSLGQGLEFLIYFQGNSAPDKSGLPSDRFSAERTGGSVSTLTIQRTQQEDSAVYLCASSLGGAVTGELFFGEGSRLTVL.

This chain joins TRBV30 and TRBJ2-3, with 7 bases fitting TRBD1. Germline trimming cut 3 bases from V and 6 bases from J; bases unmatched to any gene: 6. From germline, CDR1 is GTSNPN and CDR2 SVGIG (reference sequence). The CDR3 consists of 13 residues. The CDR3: CAWRGDSWDTQYF. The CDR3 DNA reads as TGTGCCTGGAGGGGGGACAGTTGGGATACGCAGTATTTT.

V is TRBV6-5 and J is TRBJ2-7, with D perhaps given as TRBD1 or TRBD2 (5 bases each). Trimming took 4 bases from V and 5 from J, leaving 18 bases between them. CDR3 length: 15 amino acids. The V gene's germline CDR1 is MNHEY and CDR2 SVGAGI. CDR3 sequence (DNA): TGTGCCAGCAGTTCGAGTGTTGGGGGTGGTCACGAGCAGTACTTC. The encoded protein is CASSSSVGGGHEQYF.

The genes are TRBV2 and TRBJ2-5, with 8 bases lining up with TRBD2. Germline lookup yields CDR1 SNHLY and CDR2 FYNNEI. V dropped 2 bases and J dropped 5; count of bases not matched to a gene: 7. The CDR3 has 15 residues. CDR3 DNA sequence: TGTGCCAGCAGTGAATCAGCGGGAGTGTGGGAGACCCAGTACTTC. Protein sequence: CASSESAGVWETQYF.

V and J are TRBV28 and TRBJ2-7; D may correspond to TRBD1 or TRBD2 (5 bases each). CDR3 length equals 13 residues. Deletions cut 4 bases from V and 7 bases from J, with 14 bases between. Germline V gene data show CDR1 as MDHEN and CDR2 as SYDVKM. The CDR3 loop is CASSSGFSGEQYF. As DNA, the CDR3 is TGTGCCAGCAGTTCAGGGTTCTCGGGGGAGCAGTACTTC.

In DNA form, the CDR3 reads TGTGCCACCGGACAGGATAATTCACCCCTCCACTTT. Its translation: CATGQDNSPLHF. V and J are TRBV2 and TRBJ1-6, with 7 bases that match TRBD1. Germline CDR1 is SNHLY and CDR2 is FYNNEI. The trim removed 10 bases at V and 5 bases at J, leaving 2 bases unmatched. The CDR3 spans 12 residues.

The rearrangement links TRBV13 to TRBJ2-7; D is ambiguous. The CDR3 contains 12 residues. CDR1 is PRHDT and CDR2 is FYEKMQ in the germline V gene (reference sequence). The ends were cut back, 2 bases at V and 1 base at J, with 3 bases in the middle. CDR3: CASSLRSYEQYF. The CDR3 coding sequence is TGTGCCAGCAGCTTAAGATCCTACGAGCAGTACTTC.

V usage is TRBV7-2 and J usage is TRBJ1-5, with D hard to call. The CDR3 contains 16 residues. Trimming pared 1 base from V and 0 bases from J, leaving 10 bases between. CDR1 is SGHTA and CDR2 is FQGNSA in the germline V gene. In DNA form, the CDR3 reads TGTGCCAGCAGCTTAGGATACACACATAGCAATCAGCCCCAGCATTTT. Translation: CASSLGYTHSNQPQHF. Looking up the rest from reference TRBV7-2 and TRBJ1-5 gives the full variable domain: GAGVSQSPSNKVTEKGKDVELRCDPISGHTALYWYRQSLGQGLEFLIYFQGNSAPDKSGLPSDRFSAERTGGSVSTLTIQRTQQEDSAVYLCASSLGYTHSNQPQHFGDGTRLSIL.

CDR3 sequence reads: CASSQRLPGYNEQFF. The CDR3 DNA reads TGTGCCAGCAGCCAGAGACTCCCGGGGTACAATGAGCAGTTCTTC. The rearrangement uses TRBV2 and TRBJ2-1, with D perhaps TRBD2 (5 bases). Germline V gene data show CDR1 as SNHLY and CDR2 as FYNNEI. Trimming cost V 6 bases and J 4 bases, with 16 bases left between them. This CDR3 is 15 amino acids long. The entire variable domain, with the rest obtained from reference TRBV2 and TRBJ2-1, is as follows: EPEVTQTPSHQVTQMGQEVILRCVPISNHLYFYWYRQILGQKVEFLVSFYNNEISEKSEIFDDQFSVERPDGSNFTLKIRSTKLEDSAMYFCASSQRLPGYNEQFFGPGTRLTVL.

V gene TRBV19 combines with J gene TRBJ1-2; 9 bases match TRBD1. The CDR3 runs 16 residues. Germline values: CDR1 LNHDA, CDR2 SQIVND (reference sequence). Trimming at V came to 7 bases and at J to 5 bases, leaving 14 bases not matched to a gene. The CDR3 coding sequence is TGTGCCAGTACGGACAGGGGAGAGATGATTGGGTATGGCTACACCTTC. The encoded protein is CASTDRGEMIGYGYTF.

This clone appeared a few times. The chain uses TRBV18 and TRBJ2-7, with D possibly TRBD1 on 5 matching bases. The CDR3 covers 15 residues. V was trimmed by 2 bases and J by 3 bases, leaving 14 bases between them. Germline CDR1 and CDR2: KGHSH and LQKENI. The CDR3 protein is CASSPVSERGYEQYF. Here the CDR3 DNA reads TGTGCCAGCTCACCAGTATCGGAAAGGGGCTACGAGCAGTACTTC.

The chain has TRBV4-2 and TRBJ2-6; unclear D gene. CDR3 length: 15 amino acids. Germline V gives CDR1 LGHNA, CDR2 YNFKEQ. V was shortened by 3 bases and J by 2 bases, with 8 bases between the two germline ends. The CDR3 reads CASSQGPTGANVLTF. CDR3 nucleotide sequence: TGTGCCAGCAGCCAGGGCCCGACTGGGGCCAACGTCCTGACTTTC.

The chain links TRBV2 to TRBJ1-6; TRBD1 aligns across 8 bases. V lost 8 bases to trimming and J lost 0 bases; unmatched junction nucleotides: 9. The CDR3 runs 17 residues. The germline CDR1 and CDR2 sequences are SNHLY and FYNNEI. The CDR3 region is CASLSTGGFSYNSPLHF. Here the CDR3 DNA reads TGTGCCAGCCTCTCTACAGGGGGATTCTCCTATAATTCACCCCTCCACTTT. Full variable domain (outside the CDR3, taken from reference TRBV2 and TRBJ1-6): EPEVTQTPSHQVTQMGQEVILRCVPISNHLYFYWYRQILGQKVEFLVSFYNNEISEKSEIFDDQFSVERPDGSNFTLKIRSTKLEDSAMYFCASLSTGGFSYNSPLHFGNGTRLTVT.

The CDR3 spells CASSLEPVTQYF. CDR3 in DNA: TGTGCCAGCAGTTTGGAGCCAGTTACGCAGTATTTT. The chain couples TRBV12-3 or TRBV12-4 to TRBJ2-3; no reliable D call. The V and J ends lost 3 bases and 8 bases respectively, with 9 bases between them. This CDR3 region has 12 residues.

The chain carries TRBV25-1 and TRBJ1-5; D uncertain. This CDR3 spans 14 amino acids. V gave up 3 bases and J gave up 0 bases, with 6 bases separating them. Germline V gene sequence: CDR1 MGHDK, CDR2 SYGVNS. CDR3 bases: TGTGCCAGCAGTGATCTTTATAGCAATCAGCCCCAGCATTTT. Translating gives CASSDLYSNQPQHF.

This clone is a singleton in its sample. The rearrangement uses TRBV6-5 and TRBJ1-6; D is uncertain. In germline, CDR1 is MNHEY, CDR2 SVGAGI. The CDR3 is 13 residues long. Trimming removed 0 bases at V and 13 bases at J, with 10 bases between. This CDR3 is CASSYSGPVPLHF. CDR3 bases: TGTGCCAGCAGTTACTCAGGGCCAGTTCCCCTCCACTTT.

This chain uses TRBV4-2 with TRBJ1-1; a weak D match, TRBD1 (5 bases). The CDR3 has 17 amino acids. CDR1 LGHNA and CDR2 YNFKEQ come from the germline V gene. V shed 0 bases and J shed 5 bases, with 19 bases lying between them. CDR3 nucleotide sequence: TGTGCCAGCAGCCAAGATTTGGCAGGGAAGTTGAGGACTGAAGCTTTCTTT. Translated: CASSQDLAGKLRTEAFF.

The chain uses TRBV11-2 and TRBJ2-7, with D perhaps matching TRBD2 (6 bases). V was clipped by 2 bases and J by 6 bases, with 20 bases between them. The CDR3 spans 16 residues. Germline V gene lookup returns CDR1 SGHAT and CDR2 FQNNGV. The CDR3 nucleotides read TGTGCCAGCAGCTTATTGGTCGGGGGAGTAATAGCCGAGCAGTACTTC. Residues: CASSLLVGGVIAEQYF.

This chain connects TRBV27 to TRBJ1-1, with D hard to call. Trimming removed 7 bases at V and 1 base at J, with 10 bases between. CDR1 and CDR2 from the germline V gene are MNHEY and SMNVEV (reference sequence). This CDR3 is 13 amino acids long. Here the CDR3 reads CASKRGWNTEAFF. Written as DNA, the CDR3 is TGTGCCAGCAAACGGGGATGGAACACTGAAGCTTTCTTT.

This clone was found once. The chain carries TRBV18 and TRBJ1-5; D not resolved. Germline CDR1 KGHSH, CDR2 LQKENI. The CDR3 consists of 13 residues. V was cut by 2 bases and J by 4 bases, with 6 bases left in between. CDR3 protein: CASSPEENQPQHF. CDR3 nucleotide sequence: TGTGCCAGCTCACCAGAAGAAAATCAGCCCCAGCATTTT.

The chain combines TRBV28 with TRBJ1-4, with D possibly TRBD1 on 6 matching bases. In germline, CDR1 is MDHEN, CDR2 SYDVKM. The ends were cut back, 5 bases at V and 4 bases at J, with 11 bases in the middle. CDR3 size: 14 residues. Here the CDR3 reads CASSTTGLNEKLFF. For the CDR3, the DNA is TGTGCCAGCAGTACGACAGGTCTTAATGAAAAACTGTTTTTT.

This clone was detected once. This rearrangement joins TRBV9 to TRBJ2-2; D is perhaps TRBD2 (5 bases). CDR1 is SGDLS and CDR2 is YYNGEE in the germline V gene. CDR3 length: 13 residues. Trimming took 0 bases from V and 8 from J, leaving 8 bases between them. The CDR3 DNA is TGTGCCAGCAGCGTAGTTAGCGAAGGGGAGCTGTTTTTT. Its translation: CASSVVSEGELFF.

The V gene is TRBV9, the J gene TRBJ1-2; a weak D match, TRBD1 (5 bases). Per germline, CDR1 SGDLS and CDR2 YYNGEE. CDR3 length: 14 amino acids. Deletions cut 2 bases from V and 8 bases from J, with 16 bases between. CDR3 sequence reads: CASSVDGTIHGYTF. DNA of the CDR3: TGTGCCAGCAGCGTTGACGGGACTATTCACGGCTACACCTTC.

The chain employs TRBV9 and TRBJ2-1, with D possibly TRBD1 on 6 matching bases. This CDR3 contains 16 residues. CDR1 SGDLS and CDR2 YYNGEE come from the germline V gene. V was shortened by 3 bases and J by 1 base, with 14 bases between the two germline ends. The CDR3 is CASSAPDRTSYNEQFF. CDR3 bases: TGTGCCAGCAGCGCCCCCGACAGGACTTCCTACAATGAGCAGTTCTTC.

CDR3 sequence reads: CASSLFQGATSTEAFF. The CDR3 DNA sequence: TGTGCCAGCAGCTTGTTCCAGGGGGCAACGAGCACTGAAGCTTTCTTT. The chain recombines TRBV5-4 with TRBJ1-1; TRBD1 matches at 8 bases. The V gene's germline CDR1 is SGHNT and CDR2 YYREEE (reference sequence). The CDR3 contains 16 residues. The V and J ends lost 1 base and 4 bases, in that order; junction bases with no gene match: 9.